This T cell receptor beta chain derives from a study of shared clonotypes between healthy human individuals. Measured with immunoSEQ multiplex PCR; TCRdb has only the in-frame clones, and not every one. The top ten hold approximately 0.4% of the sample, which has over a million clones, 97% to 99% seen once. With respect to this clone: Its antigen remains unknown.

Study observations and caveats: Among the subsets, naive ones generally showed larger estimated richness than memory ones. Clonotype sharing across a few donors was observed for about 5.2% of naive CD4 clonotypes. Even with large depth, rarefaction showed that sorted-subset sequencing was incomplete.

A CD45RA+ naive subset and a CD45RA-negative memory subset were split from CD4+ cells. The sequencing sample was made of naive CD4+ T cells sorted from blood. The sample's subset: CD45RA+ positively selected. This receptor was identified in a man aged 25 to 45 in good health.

This chain's CDR3 is CASSLYPGQGGYEQYF. The CDR3, as DNA: TGCGCCAGCAGCTTGTACCCGGGACAGGGTGGCTACGAGCAGTACTTC. The chain couples TRBV5-1 to TRBJ2-7; 9 nucleotides align to TRBD1. This CDR3 has 16 residues. Germline loops: CDR1 SGHRS, CDR2 YFSETQ. V lost 1 base to trimming and J lost 3 bases; unmatched junction nucleotides: 8. Looking up the rest from reference TRBV5-1 and TRBJ2-7 gives the full variable domain: KAGVTQTPRYLIKTRGQQVTLSCSPISGHRSVSWYQQTPGQGLQFLFEYFSETQRNKGNFPGRFSGRQFSNSRSEMNVSTLELGDSALYLCASSLYPGQGGYEQYFGPGTRLTVT.